A selection of T cell receptor beta chains follows, all from one sample in a study of blood T cell repertoires in COVID-19. Sequencing was performed with immunoSEQ multiplex PCR; in TCRdb, only in-frame clones are kept and a portion is missing. The data hold approximately 28,000 clones, with over 70% observed a single time. Sequencing used peripheral blood. Every receptor here comes from a woman aged 55 to 70 with acute or convalescent COVID-19. Each CDR3 is given with its conserved first and last residue. D genes are given only for firm matches. The size of a clone is reported for some rows only, either as once, few or many, or as a class for expanded clones.

clone size	V gene	D gene	J gene	CDR3 length	CDR3 DNA	CDR3 protein
once	TRBV30	-	TRBJ2-7	13	TGTGCCTGGAGTACTTCTCTCTACTACGAGCAGTACTTC	CAWSTSLYYEQYF
-	TRBV19	-	TRBJ1-1	12	TGTGCCAGTAGCGCGGTTAACACTGAAGCTTTCTTT	CASSAVNTEAFF
-	TRBV7-9	-	TRBJ1-1	16	TGTGCCAGCAGCCCACTCAGGGGCGGGCGTTCCACTGAAGCTTTCTTT	CASSPLRGGRSTEAFF
-	TRBV30	-	TRBJ1-6	15	TGTGCCTGGAGTAAACCGGACAGATCTCGATCACCCCTCCACTTT	CAWSKPDRSRSPLHF
-	TRBV2	-	TRBJ1-2	15	TGTGCCAGCAGTGAATATGTAGGAGGGGACTATGGCTACACCTTC	CASSEYVGGDYGYTF
-	TRBV7-9	-	TRBJ1-5	13	TGTGCCAGCAGCTTAGAGGGGTATCAGCCCCAGCATTTT	CASSLEGYQPQHF
once	TRBV7-3	TRBD1	TRBJ2-3	17	TGTGCCAGCAGCCGGTTGGGGGACAGGGAACCCACAGATACGCAGTATTTT	CASSRLGDREPTDTQYF
-	TRBV30	-	TRBJ1-3	13	TGTGCCTGGAGCGCAGGGATTGGAAACACCATATATTTT	CAWSAGIGNTIYF
-	TRBV7-6	-	TRBJ2-5	17	TGTGCCAGCGGGGGTAGCGGAGAATCAAAATGGCAAGAGACCCAGTACTTC	CASGGSGESKWQETQYF
-	TRBV12-3/TRBV12-4	TRBD1	TRBJ1-5	13	TGTGCCAGCAGTATTGACAGGGATCAGCCCCAGCATTTT	CASSIDRDQPQHF
medium-sized	TRBV18	-	TRBJ1-1	14	TGTGCCAGCTCACCAGCAGCCACGGGGACTGAAGCTTTCTTT	CASSPAATGTEAFF
-	TRBV28	-	TRBJ1-5	15	TGTGCCAGCACAAACGACAAGAGATTAAATCAGCCCCAGCATTTT	CASTNDKRLNQPQHF
few	TRBV5-1	-	TRBJ2-3	13	TGCGCCAGCAGGGTGGAGGGGGCGGATACGCAGTATTTT	CASRVEGADTQYF
once	TRBV6-5	-	TRBJ1-5	15	TGTGCCAGCACGAGGGCAGCGTATAGCAATCAGCCCCAGCATTTT	CASTRAAYSNQPQHF
-	TRBV29-1	TRBD1	TRBJ1-2	15	TGCAGCGTTGAAGCTCTGGGCAGGGGGATAGGAGGCTACACCTTC	CSVEALGRGIGGYTF
-	TRBV6-5	TRBD1	TRBJ1-2	15	TGTGCCAGCAGCCTCTGGGGACAGGGGATCTATGGCTACACCTTC	CASSLWGQGIYGYTF
-	TRBV6-5	-	TRBJ2-7	13	TGTGCCAGCAGGAAAGGACAGACCTACGAGCAGTACTTC	CASRKGQTYEQYF
-	TRBV7-2	TRBD2	TRBJ2-1	15	TGTGCCAGCAGCTTAAGCGGGGGAGACTACAATGAGCAGTTCTTC	CASSLSGGDYNEQFF
-	TRBV5-4	TRBD2	TRBJ2-3	15	TGTGCCAGCAGCCCGCGGGGGGGCGGGACAGATACGCAGTATTTT	CASSPRGGGTDTQYF
few	TRBV28	-	TRBJ1-2	15	TGTGCCAGCAGACCTACAGGCGCTACTAACTATGGCTACACCTTC	CASRPTGATNYGYTF
-	TRBV15	TRBD1	TRBJ1-1	18	TGTGCCACCAGCAGACCGGGAGGCCCACAGGGGGTGAGGACTGAAGCTTTCTTT	CATSRPGGPQGVRTEAFF